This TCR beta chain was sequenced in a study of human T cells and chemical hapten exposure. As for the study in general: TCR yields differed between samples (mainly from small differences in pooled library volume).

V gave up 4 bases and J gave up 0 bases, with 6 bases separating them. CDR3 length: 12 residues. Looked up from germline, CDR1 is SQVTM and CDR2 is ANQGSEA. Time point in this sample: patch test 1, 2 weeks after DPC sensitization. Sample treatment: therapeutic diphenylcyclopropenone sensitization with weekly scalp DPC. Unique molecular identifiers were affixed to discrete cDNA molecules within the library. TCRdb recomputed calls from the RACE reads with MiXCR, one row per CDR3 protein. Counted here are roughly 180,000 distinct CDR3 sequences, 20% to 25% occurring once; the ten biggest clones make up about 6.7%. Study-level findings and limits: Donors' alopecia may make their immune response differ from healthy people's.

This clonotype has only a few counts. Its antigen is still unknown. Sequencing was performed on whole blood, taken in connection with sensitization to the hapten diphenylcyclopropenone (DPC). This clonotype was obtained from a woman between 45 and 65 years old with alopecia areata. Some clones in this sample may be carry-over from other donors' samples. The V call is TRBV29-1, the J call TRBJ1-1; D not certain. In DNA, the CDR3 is TGCAGCGTTGGGGAAATGAACACTGAAGCTTTCTTT. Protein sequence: CSVGEMNTEAFF.